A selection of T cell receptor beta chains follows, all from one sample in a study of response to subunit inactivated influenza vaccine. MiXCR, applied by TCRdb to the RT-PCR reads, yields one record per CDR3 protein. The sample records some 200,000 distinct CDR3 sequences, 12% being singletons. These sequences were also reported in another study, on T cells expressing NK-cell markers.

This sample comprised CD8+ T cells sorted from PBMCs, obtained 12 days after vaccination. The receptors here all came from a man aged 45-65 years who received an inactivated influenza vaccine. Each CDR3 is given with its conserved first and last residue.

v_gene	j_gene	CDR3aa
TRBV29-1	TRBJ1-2	CSVDAGRIYGYTF
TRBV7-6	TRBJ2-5	CASSSDRQETQYF
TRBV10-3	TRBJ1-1	CAISASGGMNTEAFF
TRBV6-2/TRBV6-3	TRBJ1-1	CASSYTISTVSTEAFF
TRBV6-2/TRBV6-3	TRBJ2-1	CASRRGFYEQFF
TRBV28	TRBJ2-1	CASSFNRANEQFF
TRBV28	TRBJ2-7	CASSLRGYEQYF
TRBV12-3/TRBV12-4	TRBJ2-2	CASSLTGMNTGELFF
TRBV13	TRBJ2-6	CASRVGVRGDSGANVLTF
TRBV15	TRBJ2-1	CATSRDRLGAYNEQFF
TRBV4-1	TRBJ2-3	CASSQEEGTDTQYF
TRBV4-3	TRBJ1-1	CASSQGRQMNTEAFF
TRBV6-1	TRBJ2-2	CESFSAWKRNTGELFF
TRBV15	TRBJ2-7	CATSRDWAGGYGEQYF
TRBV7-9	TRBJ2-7	CASSPSVGGLGEQYF
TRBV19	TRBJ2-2	CASSTTNIAGDRTGELFF
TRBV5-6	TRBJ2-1	CASSPRDSTPGGTSEQFF
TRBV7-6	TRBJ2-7	CASSLELATTYEQYF
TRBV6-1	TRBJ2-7	CASSMGRRADYEQYF
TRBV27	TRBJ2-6	CASSPGRDSGANVLTF
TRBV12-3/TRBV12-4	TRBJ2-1	CASSLSGSSNEQFF
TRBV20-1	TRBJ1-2	CTAFSDRGYYGYTF
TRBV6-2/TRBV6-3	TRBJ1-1	CASSLGYSEAFF
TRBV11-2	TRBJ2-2	CASSSARNTGELFF
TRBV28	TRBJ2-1	CASSLAGESSYNEQFF
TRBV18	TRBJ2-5	CASSPTDWGGETQYF
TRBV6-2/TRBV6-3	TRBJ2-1	CATLLAASYNEQFF
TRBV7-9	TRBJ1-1	CAGQGDTEAFF
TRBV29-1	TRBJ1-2	CSATGTVTYGYTF
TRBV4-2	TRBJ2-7	CASSQEQGYEQYF
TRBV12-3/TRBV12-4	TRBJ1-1	CASSRTATEAFF
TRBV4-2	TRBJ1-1	CASSQVFEGAKNTEAFF
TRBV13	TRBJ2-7	CASSTTSGAYEQYF
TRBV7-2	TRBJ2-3	CASSLAPSGVFTDTQYF
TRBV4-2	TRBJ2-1	CASSGTAYNEQFF
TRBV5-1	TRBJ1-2	CASSLVNSLYGYTF
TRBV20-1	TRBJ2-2	CSARGTETGELFF
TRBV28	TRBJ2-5	CATATDTEGETQYF
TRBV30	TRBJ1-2	CAWSGARVRFNYGYTF
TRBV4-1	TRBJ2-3	CASTQGKGLAGGPDTQYF
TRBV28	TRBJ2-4	CASSFTSKDIQYF
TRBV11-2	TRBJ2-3	CASRSTSADTQYF
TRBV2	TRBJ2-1	CASCGSGGAYEQFF
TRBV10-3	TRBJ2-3	CAISVGLAGSTDTQYF
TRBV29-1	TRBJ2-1	CSVDPRASGYNEQFF
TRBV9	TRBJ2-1	CASSENPQGSSYNEQFF
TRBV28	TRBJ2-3	CASSSGQLGTDTQYF
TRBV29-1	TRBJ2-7	CSVGLGGAYEQYF
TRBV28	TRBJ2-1	CASSTSQRGNDNEQFF
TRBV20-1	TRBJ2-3	CSARSGVGRLADRASTDTQYF
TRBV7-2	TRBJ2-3	CASSLLVWRGQYF
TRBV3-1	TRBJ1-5	CASSHRTGGMWPQHF
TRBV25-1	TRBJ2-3	CASSEETRQGPDTQYF
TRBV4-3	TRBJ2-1	CASSQTSGGASEQFF
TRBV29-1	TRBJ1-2	CSVDGGHGYTF
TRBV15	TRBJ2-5	CATSKTGAGGETQYF
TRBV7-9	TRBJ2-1	CASSPRPSGEKNEQFF
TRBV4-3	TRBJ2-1	CASSQGGLGLQSSYNEQFF